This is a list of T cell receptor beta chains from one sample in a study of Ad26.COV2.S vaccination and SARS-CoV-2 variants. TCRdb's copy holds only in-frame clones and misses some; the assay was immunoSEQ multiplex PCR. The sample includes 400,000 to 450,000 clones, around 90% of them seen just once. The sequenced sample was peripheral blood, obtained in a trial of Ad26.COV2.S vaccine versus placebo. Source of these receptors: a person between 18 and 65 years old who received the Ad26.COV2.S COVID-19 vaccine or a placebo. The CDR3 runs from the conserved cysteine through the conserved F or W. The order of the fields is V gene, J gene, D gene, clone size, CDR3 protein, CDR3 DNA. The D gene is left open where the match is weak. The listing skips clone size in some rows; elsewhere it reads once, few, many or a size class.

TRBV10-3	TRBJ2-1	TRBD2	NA	CAISELLAGGGSYNEQFF	TGTGCCATCAGTGAGTTACTAGCGGGAGGGGGCTCCTACAATGAGCAGTTCTTC
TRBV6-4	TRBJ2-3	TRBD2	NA	CASSPSGASSDTQYF	TGTGCCAGCAGCCCCAGCGGGGCGAGCTCAGATACGCAGTATTTT
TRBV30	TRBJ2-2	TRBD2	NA	CAYSGRASTGELFF	TGTGCCTATAGCGGGAGGGCAAGTACCGGGGAGCTGTTTTTT
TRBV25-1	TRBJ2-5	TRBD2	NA	CASSDLAGDWGQETQYF	TGTGCCAGCAGTGACCTAGCGGGAGATTGGGGCCAAGAGACCCAGTACTTC
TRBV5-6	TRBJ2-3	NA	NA	CASSSGPQDTDTQYF	TGTGCCAGCAGCTCGGGCCCCCAGGACACAGATACGCAGTATTTT
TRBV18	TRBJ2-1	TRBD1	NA	CASSPKAPGQGAYNEQFF	TGTGCCAGCTCACCAAAAGCCCCGGGACAGGGAGCGTACAATGAGCAGTTCTTC
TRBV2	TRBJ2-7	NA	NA	CASSEGLGYEQYF	TGTGCCAGCAGTGAAGGGTTAGGATACGAGCAGTACTTC
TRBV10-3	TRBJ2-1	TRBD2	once	CAISGDGLAGGLLYDEQFF	TGTGCCATCAGTGGCGATGGACTAGCGGGAGGCTTACTATACGATGAGCAGTTCTTC
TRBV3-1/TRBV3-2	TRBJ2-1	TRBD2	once	CASSRPGTSGNNEQFF	TGTGCCAGCAGCCGCCCCGGGACTAGCGGGAACAATGAGCAGTTCTTC
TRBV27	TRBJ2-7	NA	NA	CASSFDKRHEQYF	TGTGCCAGCAGTTTCGACAAACGGCACGAGCAGTACTTC
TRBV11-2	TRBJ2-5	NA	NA	CASSLAGGGSRETQYF	TGTGCCAGCAGCTTAGCGGGGGGCGGGAGCCGGGAGACCCAGTACTTC
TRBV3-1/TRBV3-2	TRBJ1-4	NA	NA	CASSRQGGGGEKLFF	TGTGCCAGCAGCCGTCAGGGAGGGGGGGGTGAAAAACTGTTTTTT
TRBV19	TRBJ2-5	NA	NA	CASSIPGTQETQYF	TGTGCCAGTAGTATTCCAGGGACGCAAGAGACCCAGTACTTC
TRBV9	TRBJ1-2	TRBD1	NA	CASSPRQGDYGYTF	TGTGCCAGCAGCCCCCGACAGGGGGACTATGGCTACACCTTC
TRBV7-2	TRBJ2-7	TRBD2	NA	CASSLVREGLYEQYF	TGTGCCAGCAGCTTAGTGCGGGAGGGCCTCTACGAGCAGTACTTC
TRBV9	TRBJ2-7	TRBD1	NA	CASSVDSWTGNEQYF	TGTGCCAGCAGCGTAGACTCTTGGACAGGCAACGAGCAGTACTTC
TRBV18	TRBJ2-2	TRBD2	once	CASSPGTSGANTGELFF	TGTGCCAGCTCACCCGGGACTAGCGGGGCCAACACCGGGGAGCTGTTTTTT
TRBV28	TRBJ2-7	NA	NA	CASQTGRTYEQYF	TGTGCCAGCCAGACAGGCAGAACCTACGAGCAGTACTTC
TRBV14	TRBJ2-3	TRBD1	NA	CASSHYPGTGADTQYF	TGTGCCAGCAGCCACTACCCCGGGACAGGGGCAGATACGCAGTATTTT
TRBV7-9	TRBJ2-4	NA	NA	CASSSSNSLAKNIQYF	TGTGCCAGCAGCTCAAGCAACAGTTTAGCCAAAAACATTCAGTACTTC
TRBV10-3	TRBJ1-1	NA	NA	CAIRGPNDEAFF	TGTGCCATCAGGGGACCTAATGATGAAGCTTTCTTT
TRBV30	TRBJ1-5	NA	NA	CAWSVGFSNQPQHF	TGTGCCTGGAGTGTTGGATTTAGCAATCAGCCCCAGCATTTT
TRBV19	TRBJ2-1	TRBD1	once	CASSIRGNEQFF	TGTGCCAGTAGTATCAGGGGGAATGAGCAGTTCTTC
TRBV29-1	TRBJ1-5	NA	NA	CSVEGARQKENQPQHF	TGCAGCGTTGAAGGAGCCAGGCAAAAGGAGAATCAGCCCCAGCATTTT
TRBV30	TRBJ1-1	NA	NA	CAWSSLTPNTEAFF	TGTGCCTGGAGTTCTCTGACTCCGAACACTGAAGCTTTCTTT
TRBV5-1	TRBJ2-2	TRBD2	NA	CASKPSGSIYTGELFF	TGCGCCAGCAAACCTAGCGGGAGCATCTACACCGGGGAGCTGTTTTTT
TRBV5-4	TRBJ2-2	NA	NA	CASSYLQARVGTGELFF	TGTGCCAGCAGCTATTTGCAGGCCCGCGTGGGAACCGGGGAGCTGTTTTTT
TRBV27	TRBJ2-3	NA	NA	CASSFQRGDIASTDTQYF	TGTGCCAGCAGTTTCCAACGGGGGGACATAGCTAGCACAGATACGCAGTATTTT
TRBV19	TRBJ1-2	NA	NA	CASSPASNYGYTF	TGTGCCAGTAGTCCGGCTTCTAACTATGGCTACACCTTC
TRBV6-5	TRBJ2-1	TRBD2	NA	CASSYDSGSSYNEQFF	TGTGCCAGCAGTTACGATAGCGGGAGCTCCTACAATGAGCAGTTCTTC
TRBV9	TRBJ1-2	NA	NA	CASSVGPYGYTF	TGTGCCAGCAGCGTAGGACCGTATGGCTACACCTTC
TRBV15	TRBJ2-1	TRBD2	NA	CATNPGLAGVEQFF	TGTGCCACCAACCCGGGACTAGCGGGAGTTGAGCAGTTCTTC
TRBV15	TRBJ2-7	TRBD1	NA	CATSHDRGPTEQYF	TGTGCCACCAGCCATGACAGGGGGCCCACCGAGCAGTACTTC
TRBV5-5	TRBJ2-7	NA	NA	CASSLSGAEQYF	TGTGCCAGCAGCTTGTCTGGGGCCGAGCAGTACTTC
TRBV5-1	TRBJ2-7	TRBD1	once	CASSLGDSKYF	TGCGCCAGCAGCTTGGGGGACAGCAAGTACTTC
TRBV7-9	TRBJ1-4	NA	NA	CASSLGGNEKLFF	TGTGCCAGCAGCTTAGGGGGGAATGAAAAACTGTTTTTT
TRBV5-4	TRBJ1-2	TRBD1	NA	CASIIFYRQGEYGYTF	TGTGCCAGCATCATTTTTTATAGACAGGGGGAGTATGGCTACACCTTC
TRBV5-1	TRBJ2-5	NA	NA	CASSLGTEKETQYF	TGCGCCAGCAGCTTGGGGACAGAAAAAGAGACCCAGTACTTC
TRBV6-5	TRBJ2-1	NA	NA	CASSYSDRPSYNEQFF	TGTGCCAGCAGTTACTCCGACAGGCCTTCCTACAATGAGCAGTTCTTC
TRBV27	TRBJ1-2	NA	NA	CASSPGHPGGSGYTF	TGTGCCAGCAGTCCTGGACACCCGGGCGGTTCTGGCTACACCTTC
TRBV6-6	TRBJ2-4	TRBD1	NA	CASSPLWTGPTGGKNIQYF	TGTGCCAGCAGTCCACTCTGGACAGGCCCTACGGGTGGCAAAAACATTCAGTACTTC
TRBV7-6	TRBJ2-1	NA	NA	CASSYGTRYNEQFF	TGTGCCAGCAGCTACGGGACTCGATACAATGAGCAGTTCTTC
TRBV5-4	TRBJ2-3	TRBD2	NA	CASSLDWGKREVSTDTQYF	TGTGCCAGCAGCTTGGATTGGGGCAAGCGGGAGGTCAGCACAGATACGCAGTATTTT
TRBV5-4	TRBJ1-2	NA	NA	CASSVSGFGYTF	TGTGCCAGCAGCGTCTCAGGGTTTGGCTACACCTTC
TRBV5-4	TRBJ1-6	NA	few	CASSSREAGSPLHF	TGTGCCAGCAGCTCGAGGGAAGCGGGGTCACCCCTCCACTTT
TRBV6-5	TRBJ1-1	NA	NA	CASRPPGREAFF	TGTGCCAGCAGACCCCCAGGTAGAGAAGCTTTCTTT
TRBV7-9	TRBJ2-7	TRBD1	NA	CASSDRQGSEQYF	TGTGCCAGCAGCGATCGACAGGGGTCGGAGCAGTACTTC
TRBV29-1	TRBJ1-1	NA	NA	CSVVGYGDTEAFF	TGCAGCGTTGTAGGGTATGGGGACACTGAAGCTTTCTTT
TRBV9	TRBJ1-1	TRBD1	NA	CASSPRVSQSGQENTEAFF	TGTGCCAGCAGCCCACGAGTGTCGCAATCGGGACAGGAGAACACTGAAGCTTTCTTT
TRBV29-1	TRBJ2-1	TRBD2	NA	CSVGLASSYNEQFF	TGCAGCGTCGGACTAGCCAGCTCCTACAATGAGCAGTTCTTC
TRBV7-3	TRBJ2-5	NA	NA	CASSVSREETQYF	TGTGCCAGCAGCGTTTCCCGGGAAGAGACCCAGTACTTC
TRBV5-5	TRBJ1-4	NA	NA	CASSLNRAEEKLFF	TGTGCCAGCAGCTTAAACAGGGCGGAGGAAAAACTGTTTTTT
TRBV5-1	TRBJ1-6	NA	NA	CASSLGPASYNSPLHF	TGCGCCAGCAGCTTGGGACCCGCCTCCTATAATTCACCCCTCCACTTT
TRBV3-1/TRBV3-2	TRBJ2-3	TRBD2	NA	CASSPREGRTDTQYF	TGTGCCAGCAGCCCGAGGGAGGGCCGCACAGATACGCAGTATTTT
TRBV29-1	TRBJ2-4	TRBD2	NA	CSVKAGGKNIQYF	TGCAGCGTTAAGGCGGGAGGCAAAAACATTCAGTACTTC
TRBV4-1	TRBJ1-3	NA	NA	CASSQVNLGAGNTIYF	TGCGCCAGCAGCCAAGTAAATCTCGGGGCTGGAAACACCATATATTTT
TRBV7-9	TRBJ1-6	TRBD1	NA	CASNAGGWSPLHF	TGTGCCAGCAACGCAGGGGGGTGGTCACCCCTCCACTTT
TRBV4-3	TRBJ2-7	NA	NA	CASSQERGPPYEQYF	TGCGCCAGCAGCCAAGAAAGGGGACCCCCCTACGAGCAGTACTTC
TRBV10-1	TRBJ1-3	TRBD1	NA	CASSLRGQSLPVSGNTIYF	TGCGCCAGCAGCCTAAGGGGACAGAGTCTGCCAGTCTCTGGAAACACCATATATTTT
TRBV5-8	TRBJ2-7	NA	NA	CASSLPPGYEQYF	TGTGCCAGCAGCTTGCCCCCAGGATACGAGCAGTACTTC